The clone carrying this T cell receptor (beta chain) was seen a single time. Random hexamers were used to reverse transcribe roughly 0.45 to 1 ug of RNA. Amplification of TCR beta CDR3 spanned 54 Vbeta and 13 Jbeta via immunoSEQ multiplex PCR. TCRdb recomputed calls from the immunoSEQ multiplex PCR reads with MiXCR, one row per CDR3 protein. The sample shows about 280,000 distinct CDR3 sequences, more than 75% of them seen only once. Those who served as multiple sclerosis controls were treatment-naive patients with stable or active relapsing-remitting disease. The germline gives CDR1 SGHRS, CDR2 YFSETQ. The CDR3 is 17 amino acids. Trimming took 3 bases from V and 5 from J; bases not matched to a gene: 4. This sample is part of a study of CD8 T cells in Susac syndrome.

The receptor was isolated from a human donor with multiple sclerosis. The chain recombines TRBV5-1 with TRBJ2-2, with 16 nucleotides matching TRBD2. What was sequenced was CD8+ T cells from PBMCs. The CDR3 is CASSSLGLAGGTGELFF. For the CDR3, the DNA is TGCGCCAGCAGCTCCTTGGGACTAGCGGGAGGGACCGGGGAGCTGTTTTTT.